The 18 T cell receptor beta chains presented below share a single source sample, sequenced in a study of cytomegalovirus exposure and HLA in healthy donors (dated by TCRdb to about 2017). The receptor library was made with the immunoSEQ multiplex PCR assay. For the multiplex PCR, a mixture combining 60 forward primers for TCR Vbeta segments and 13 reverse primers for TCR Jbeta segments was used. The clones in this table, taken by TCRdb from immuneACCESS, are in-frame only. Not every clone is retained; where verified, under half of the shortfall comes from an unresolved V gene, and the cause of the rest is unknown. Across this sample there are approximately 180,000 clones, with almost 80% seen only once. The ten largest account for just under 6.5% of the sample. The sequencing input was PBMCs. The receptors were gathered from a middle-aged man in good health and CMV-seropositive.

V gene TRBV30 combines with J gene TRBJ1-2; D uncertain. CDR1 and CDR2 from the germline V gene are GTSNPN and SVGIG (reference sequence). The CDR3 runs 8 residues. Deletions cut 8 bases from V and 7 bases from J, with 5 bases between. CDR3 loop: CAGGGYTF. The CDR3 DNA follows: TGTGCCGGAGGTGGCTACACCTTC.

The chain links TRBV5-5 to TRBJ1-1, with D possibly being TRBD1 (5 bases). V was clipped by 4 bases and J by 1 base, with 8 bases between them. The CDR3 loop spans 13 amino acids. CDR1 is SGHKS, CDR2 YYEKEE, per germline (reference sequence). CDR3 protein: CASSGTWNTEAFF. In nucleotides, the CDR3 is TGTGCCAGCAGCGGGACTTGGAACACTGAAGCTTTCTTT.

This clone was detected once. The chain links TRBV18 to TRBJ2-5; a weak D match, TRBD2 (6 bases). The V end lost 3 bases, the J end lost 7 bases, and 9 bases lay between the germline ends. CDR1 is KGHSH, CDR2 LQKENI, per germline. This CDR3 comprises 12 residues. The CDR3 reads CASSPGRGTQYF. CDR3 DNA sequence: TGTGCCAGCTCACCGGGGCGGGGGACCCAGTACTTC. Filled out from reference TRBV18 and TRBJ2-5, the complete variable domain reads NAGVMQNPRHLVRRRGQEARLRCSPMKGHSHVYWYRQLPEEGLKFMVYLQKENIIDESGMPKERFSAEFPKEGPSILRIQQVVRGDSAAYFCASSPGRGTQYFGPGTRLLVL.

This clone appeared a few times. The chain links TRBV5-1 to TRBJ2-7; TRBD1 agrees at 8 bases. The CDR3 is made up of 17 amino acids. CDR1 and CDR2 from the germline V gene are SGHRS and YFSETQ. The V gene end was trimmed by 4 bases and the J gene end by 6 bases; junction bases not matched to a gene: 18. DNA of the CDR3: TGCGCCAGCAGCCCGACCCCCTCCGGGACAGGACCCCCCGAGCAGTACTTC. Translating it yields CASSPTPSGTGPPEQYF. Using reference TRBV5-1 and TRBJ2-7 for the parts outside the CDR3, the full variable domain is KAGVTQTPRYLIKTRGQQVTLSCSPISGHRSVSWYQQTPGQGLQFLFEYFSETQRNKGNFPGRFSGRQFSNSRSEMNVSTLELGDSALYLCASSPTPSGTGPPEQYFGPGTRLTVT.

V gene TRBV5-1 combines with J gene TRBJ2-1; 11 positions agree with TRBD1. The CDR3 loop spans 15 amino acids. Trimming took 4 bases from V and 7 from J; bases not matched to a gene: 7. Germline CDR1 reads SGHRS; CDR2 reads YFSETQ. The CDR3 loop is CASSPGGTGGNEQFF. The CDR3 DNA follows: TGCGCCAGCAGCCCGGGGGGGACAGGGGGTAATGAGCAGTTCTTC.

This chain's CDR3 is CASSYFPGQGKSQHF. CDR3 sequence (DNA): TGTGCCAGCAGTTACTTCCCGGGACAGGGAAAGTCCCAGCATTTT. The chain recombines TRBV6-6 with TRBJ1-5, with 9 bases lining up with TRBD1. Per germline, CDR1 MNHNY and CDR2 SVGAGI (reference sequence). The CDR3 loop spans 15 amino acids. The ends lost 1 base at V and 11 bases at J; junction bases unmatched: 9.

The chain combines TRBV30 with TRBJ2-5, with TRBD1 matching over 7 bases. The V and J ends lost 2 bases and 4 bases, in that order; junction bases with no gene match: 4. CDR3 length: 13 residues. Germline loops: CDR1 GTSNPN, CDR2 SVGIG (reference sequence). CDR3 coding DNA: TGTGCCTGGAGTCGGAACAGGGGAGAGACCCAGTACTTC. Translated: CAWSRNRGETQYF.

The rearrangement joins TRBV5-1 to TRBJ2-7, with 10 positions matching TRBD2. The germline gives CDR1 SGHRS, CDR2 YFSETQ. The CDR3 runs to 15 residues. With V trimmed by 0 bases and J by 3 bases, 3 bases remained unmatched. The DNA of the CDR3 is TGCGCCAGCAGCTTGGTGTTAGCGGGAGGCTACGAGCAGTACTTC. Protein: CASSLVLAGGYEQYF.

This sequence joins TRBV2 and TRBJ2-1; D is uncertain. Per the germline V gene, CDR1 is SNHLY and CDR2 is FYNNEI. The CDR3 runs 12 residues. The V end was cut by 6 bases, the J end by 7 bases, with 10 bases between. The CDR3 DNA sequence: TGTGCCAGCAGCTTTCTCAGGAATGAGCAGTTCTTC. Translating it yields CASSFLRNEQFF.

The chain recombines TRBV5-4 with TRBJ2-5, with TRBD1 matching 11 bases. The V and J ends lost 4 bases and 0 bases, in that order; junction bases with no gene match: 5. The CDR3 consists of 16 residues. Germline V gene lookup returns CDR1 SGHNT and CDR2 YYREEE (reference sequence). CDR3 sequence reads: CASSGGTGGYQETQYF. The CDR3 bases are TGTGCCAGCAGCGGAGGGACAGGGGGGTACCAAGAGACCCAGTACTTC.

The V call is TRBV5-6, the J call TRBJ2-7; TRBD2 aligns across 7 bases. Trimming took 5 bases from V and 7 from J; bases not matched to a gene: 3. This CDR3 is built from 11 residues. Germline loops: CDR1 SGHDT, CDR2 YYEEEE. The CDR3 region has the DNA TGTGCCAGCAGTCGGGGAGGGGAGCAGTACTTC. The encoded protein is CASSRGGEQYF.

CDR3: CASSFSGGTSYGYTF. DNA of the CDR3: TGTGCCAGTTCGTTCTCAGGGGGTACATCTTATGGCTACACCTTC. The gene calls are TRBV19 and TRBJ1-2; 7 bases fit TRBD1. The V and J ends lost 8 bases and 5 bases, in that order; junction bases with no gene match: 14. The CDR3 runs to 15 residues. Germline lookup yields CDR1 LNHDA and CDR2 SQIVND (reference sequence).

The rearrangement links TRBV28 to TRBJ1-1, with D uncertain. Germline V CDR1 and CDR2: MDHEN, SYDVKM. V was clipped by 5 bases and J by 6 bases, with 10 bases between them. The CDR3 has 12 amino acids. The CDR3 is CASSTPVSEAFF. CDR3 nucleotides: TGTGCCAGCAGTACCCCGGTCTCTGAAGCTTTCTTT.

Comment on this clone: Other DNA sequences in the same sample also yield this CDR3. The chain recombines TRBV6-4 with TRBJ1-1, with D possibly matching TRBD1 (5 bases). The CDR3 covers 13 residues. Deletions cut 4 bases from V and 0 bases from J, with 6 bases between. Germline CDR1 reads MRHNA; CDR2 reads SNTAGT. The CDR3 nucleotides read TGTGCCAGCAGTGTAGGGGTGAACACTGAAGCTTTCTTT. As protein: CASSVGVNTEAFF.

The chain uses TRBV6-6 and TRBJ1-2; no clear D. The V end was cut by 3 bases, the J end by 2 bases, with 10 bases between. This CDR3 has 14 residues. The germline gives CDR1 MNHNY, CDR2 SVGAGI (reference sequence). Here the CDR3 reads CASSYLEENYGYTF. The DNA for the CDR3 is TGTGCCAGCAGTTATTTGGAGGAGAACTATGGCTACACCTTC.

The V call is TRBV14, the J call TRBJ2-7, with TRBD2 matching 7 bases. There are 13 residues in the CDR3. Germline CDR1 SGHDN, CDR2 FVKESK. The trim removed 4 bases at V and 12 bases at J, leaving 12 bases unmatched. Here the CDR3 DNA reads TGTGCCAGCAGCCGTAAAGATGGGGGACTACTGTACTTC. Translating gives CASSRKDGGLLYF.

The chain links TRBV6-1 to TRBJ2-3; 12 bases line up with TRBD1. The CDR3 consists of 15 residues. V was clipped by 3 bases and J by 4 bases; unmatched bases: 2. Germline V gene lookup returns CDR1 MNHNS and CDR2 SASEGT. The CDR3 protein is CASSEGTGGADTQYF. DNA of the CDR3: TGTGCCAGCAGTGAGGGGACAGGGGGCGCAGATACGCAGTATTTT.

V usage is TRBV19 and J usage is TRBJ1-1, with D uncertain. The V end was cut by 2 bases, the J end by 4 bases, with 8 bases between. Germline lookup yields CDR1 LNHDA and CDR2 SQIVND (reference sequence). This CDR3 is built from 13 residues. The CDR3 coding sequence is TGTGCCAGTAGTATATTAGCTCCCACTGAAGCTTTCTTT. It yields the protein CASSILAPTEAFF.